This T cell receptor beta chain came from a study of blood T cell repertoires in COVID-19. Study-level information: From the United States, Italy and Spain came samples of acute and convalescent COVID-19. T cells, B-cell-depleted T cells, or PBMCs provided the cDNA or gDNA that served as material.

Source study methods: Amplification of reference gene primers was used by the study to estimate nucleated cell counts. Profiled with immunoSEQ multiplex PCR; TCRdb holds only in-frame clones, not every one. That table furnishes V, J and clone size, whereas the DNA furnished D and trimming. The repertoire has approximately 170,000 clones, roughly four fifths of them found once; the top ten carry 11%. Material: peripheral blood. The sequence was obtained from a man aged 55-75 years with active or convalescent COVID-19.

This chain's CDR3 is CASRPSGGRGETQYF. As DNA, the CDR3 is TGTGCCAGCAGGCCTAGCGGGGGCAGGGGAGAGACCCAGTACTTC. The genes are TRBV7-9 and TRBJ2-5, with TRBD2 matching 10 bases. The germline gives CDR1 SEHNR, CDR2 FQNEAQ (reference sequence). V was clipped by 6 bases and J by 4 bases; unmatched bases: 8. The CDR3 runs 15 residues.